Each of the 14 T cell receptor beta chains below was sequenced from the same sample in a study of Graves' ophthalmopathy and Graves' hyperthyroidism. Scientists amplified the TCR beta CDR3 regions from RNA transcripts. Amplification began with first-round RT-PCR using HTBI primers, then second-round multiplex PCR was performed. Each CDR3 protein is one row after TCRdb ran MiXCR on the multiplex PCR reads. The sample consists of 200,000 to 250,000 distinct CDR3 sequences, around 42% of them appearing once. The sequenced sample consisted of peripheral blood. The receptors come from an adult man with Graves' ophthalmopathy.

This clonotype was detected a few times. This sequence joins TRBV12-5 and TRBJ1-2; no clear D gene. Between the trimmed V and J ends, which lost 2 bases and 5 bases, there was a span of 12 bases. CDR1 and CDR2 from the germline V gene are LGHNT and FRNRAP. The CDR3 contains 14 residues. This CDR3 reads CASGLKGATYGYTF. DNA of the CDR3: TGTGCTAGTGGTTTGAAGGGAGCAACATATGGCTACACCTTC.

This clonotype occurred a few times. The chain links TRBV10-3 to TRBJ1-1; unclear D gene. This CDR3 is built from 11 residues. CDR1 and CDR2 from the germline V gene are ENHRY and SYGVKD. The V gene lost 10 bases and the J gene lost 6 bases, with 12 bases spanning the gap. CDR3 sequence (DNA): TGTGCCAGCAGACGTGGGGCTGAAGCTTTCTTT. As protein: CASRRGAEAFF.

This clonotype has only one observation. This rearrangement joins TRBV29-1 to TRBJ2-7; perhaps TRBD1 as D (6 bases). Judging by the DNA end, TRBJ2-1 fits better; the J call may be wrong. Germline V gene sequence: CDR1 SQVTM, CDR2 ANQGSEA. This CDR3 spans 14 amino acids. The CDR3 sequence: CSVDLQQGSGEQFF. The CDR3 DNA reads TGCAGCGTTGATTTACAACAGGGTTCAGGGGAGCAGTTCTTC.

The rearrangement links TRBV7-8 to TRBJ2-7; the D gene is possibly TRBD1 (5 bases). V dropped 4 bases and J dropped 4 bases, with 17 bases sitting between them. The CDR3 runs 15 residues. Germline assignment: CDR1 SGHVS and CDR2 FQNEAQ. The CDR3 region has the DNA TGTGCCAGCAGCTCCCTGCCGACAGAGACGTACGAGCAGTACTTC. It encodes CASSSLPTETYEQYF.

The chain is built from TRBV10-3 and TRBJ2-2; the match to TRBD2 covers 10 bases. J was trimmed by 5 bases and V by 2 bases; bases with no gene match: 14. This CDR3 region has 19 residues. From germline, CDR1 is ENHRY and CDR2 SYGVKD. In DNA form, the CDR3 reads TGTGCCATCAGTGAGCCAGCGGGAGGGCCGAGGAACCCGACCGGGGAGCTGTTTTTT. As protein: CAISEPAGGPRNPTGELFF.

This clonotype appeared a few times. The chain joins TRBV7-2 to TRBJ1-2, with 9 bases matching TRBD1. The CDR3 has 15 residues. Germline CDR1 reads SGHTA; CDR2 reads FQGNSA. V shed 5 bases and J 4 bases; nucleotides not matched to a gene: 8. CDR3 sequence (DNA): TGTGCCAGCAGCCCAACCTCGGGACAGGGCTATGGCTACACCTTC. It codes for CASSPTSGQGYGYTF. The variable domain in full, completed from reference TRBV7-2 and TRBJ1-2, reads GAGVSQSPSNKVTEKGKDVELRCDPISGHTALYWYRQSLGQGLEFLIYFQGNSAPDKSGLPSDRFSAERTGGSVSTLTIQRTQQEDSAVYLCASSPTSGQGYGYTFGSGTRLTVV.

The chain couples TRBV12-3 or TRBV12-4 to TRBJ2-5; unclear D gene. With 6 bases removed from V and 3 bases from J, the gap between germline ends came to 14 bases. The CDR3 is 14 amino acids. This CDR3 reads CASSPGPTKETQYF. The DNA for the CDR3 is TGTGCCAGCAGCCCCGGCCCTACCAAAGAGACCCAGTACTTC.

Points on this clonotype: Being one base from a much bigger clone, this may be a read error. This chain uses TRBV29-1 with TRBJ2-5; D not certain. The CDR3 spans 11 residues. Germline-derived CDR1 and CDR2 are SQVTM and ANQGSEA. V lost 3 bases, J lost 2 bases, and 4 bases lay in between. This chain's CDR3 is CSVDGQETQYF. Written as DNA, the CDR3 is TGCAGCGTTGATGGTCAAGAGACCCAGTACTTC.

The V call is TRBV12-3 or TRBV12-4, the J call TRBJ2-6, with 9 bases matching TRBD1. CDR3 size: 17 residues. The trim removed 1 base at V and 0 bases at J, leaving 1 base unmatched. This chain's CDR3 is CASSLDRGLSGANVLTF. The CDR3 DNA sequence: TGTGCCAGCAGTTTAGACAGGGGGCTCTCTGGGGCCAACGTCCTGACTTTC.

The chain carries TRBV4-3 and TRBJ1-4; D not resolved. CDR3 size: 15 residues. The germline V and J ends were trimmed by 4 bases and 0 bases, with 9 bases remaining between them. Germline values: CDR1 LGHNA, CDR2 YSLEER. The CDR3 spells CASSLYTATNEKLFF. The CDR3 DNA reads TGCGCCAGCAGCCTATACACTGCAACTAATGAAAAACTGTTTTTT.

The CDR3 nucleotides read TGTGCCAGCGCTGACCCCCCTAGCGGGGGGGGAGAGACCCAGTACTTC. It codes for CASADPPSGGGETQYF. This chain joins TRBV6-2 or TRBV6-3 and TRBJ2-5; TRBD2 matches 12 bases. CDR1 and CDR2 (germline): MNHEY, SVGEGT. V was pared by 8 bases and J by 4 bases, with 11 bases of the junction left unmatched. This CDR3 has 16 residues.

The sample holds a few counts of this clonotype. This chain links TRBV7-3 with TRBJ2-5; 11 bases match TRBD2. The CDR3 is 15 amino acids. V was clipped by 5 bases and J by 5 bases; unmatched bases: 7. Germline assignment: CDR1 SGHTA and CDR2 FQGTGA. Written as DNA, the CDR3 is TGTGCCAGCAGCCCATTAGCGGGGGGGCCGGAGACCCAGTACTTC. This translates into CASSPLAGGPETQYF.

V and J are TRBV7-9 and TRBJ2-2, with 9 bases that match TRBD1. The CDR3 is 14 amino acids. Germline values: CDR1 SEHNR, CDR2 FQNEAQ (reference sequence). The V segment lost 3 bases and the J segment 7 bases; nucleotides outside the gene matches: 3. The CDR3 loop is CASSLGTGIGELFF. CDR3 nucleotide sequence: TGTGCCAGCAGCTTGGGGACAGGGATCGGGGAGCTGTTTTTT.

This clonotype was observed a handful of times. The rearrangement uses TRBV29-1 and TRBJ2-7, with D hard to call. CDR1 SQVTM and CDR2 ANQGSEA come from the germline V gene. V was shortened by 3 bases and J by 3 bases, with 15 bases between the two germline ends. This CDR3 comprises 14 residues. CDR3 nucleotide sequence: TGCAGCGTTGATTCCCCCAATGACGTCTACGAGCAGTACTTC. It is translated as CSVDSPNDVYEQYF.